This TCR beta chain was sequenced for a study of shared clonotypes between healthy human individuals. Study observations and caveats: Sorted-subset samples were not fully sequenced, rarefaction indicated. A generally larger estimated richness was seen in naive subsets than in memory subsets.

The sample holds many counts of this clone. The antigen remains undetermined. V shed 0 bases and J shed 9 bases, with 11 bases lying between them. The V gene's germline CDR1 is KGHSH and CDR2 LQKENI. The CDR3 has 13 residues. The assay was immunoSEQ multiplex PCR, and TCRdb's table has in-frame clones only and misses some. In the table there are about 990,000 clones, approximately 80% of which are singletons. The sample was memory CD4+ T cells from PBMCs. Documented subset: CD45RA-negative fraction. This sequence originates from a man between 18 and 35 years old in good health. Some clones in this sample may be carry-over from other donors' samples. V and J are TRBV18 and TRBJ2-5; D ambiguous. The CDR3 DNA follows: TGTGCCAGCTCACCACCGGCGACCCGACCCCAGTACTTC. Translation gives CASSPPATRPQYF.